The 18 T cell receptor beta chains below all came from one sample that was sequenced in a study of identical twins. TCRdb ran MiXCR on the 5' RACE reads and lists one entry per CDR3 protein. The sample yields 300,000 to 350,000 distinct CDR3 sequences, 12% seen once. The sample was also reused in another study, on yellow fever vaccine responses in identical twins.

The sequencing sample was made of CD8+ T cells sorted from blood. These receptors were collected from a woman aged 18-30 years in good health.

This clonotype was found a few times. The V call is TRBV4-1, the J call TRBJ2-3; 8 bases agree with TRBD2. The J segment lost 4 bases and the V segment lost 3 bases, leaving 15 bases of the junction unmatched. Germline CDR1 and CDR2: MGHRA and YSYEKL. The CDR3 is 18 amino acids. The CDR3 sequence: CASSHFGGVGFLADTQYF. CDR3 DNA: TGCGCCAGCAGCCACTTCGGGGGGGTCGGTTTTCTCGCAGATACGCAGTATTTT.

This clonotype came up many times. The rearrangement uses TRBV5-1 and TRBJ2-1; 8 bases agree with TRBD2. This CDR3 has 14 amino acids. Germline values: CDR1 SGHRS, CDR2 YFSETQ. V dropped 1 base and J dropped 7; count of bases not matched to a gene: 4. The CDR3 DNA reads as TGCGCCAGCAGCTTGTTCTCTAGCGGGAATGAGCAGTTCTTC. It encodes CASSLFSSGNEQFF.

This chain links TRBV4-1 with TRBJ2-7, with TRBD2 as a possible D gene (5 bases). The CDR3 totals 15 residues. From germline, CDR1 is MGHRA and CDR2 YSYEKL. V dropped 1 base and J dropped 2 bases, with 12 bases sitting between them. The CDR3: CASSQGESAAYEQYV. DNA of the CDR3: TGCGCCAGCAGCCAAGGGGAGTCGGCAGCCTACGAGCAGTACGTC.

This clonotype was observed many times. This sequence joins TRBV29-1 and TRBJ1-2; D possibly corresponds to TRBD1 (6 bases). V gave up 0 bases and J gave up 2 bases, with 16 bases separating them. This CDR3 comprises 16 residues. Germline assignment: CDR1 SQVTM and CDR2 ANQGSEA. CDR3: CSVEDRVGGANYGYTF. CDR3 nucleotides: TGCAGCGTTGAAGATCGCGTGGGGGGCGCAAACTATGGCTACACCTTC.

This clonotype was detected once. The chain combines TRBV27 with TRBJ2-3, with 10 bases aligning to TRBD2. Per germline, CDR1 MNHEY and CDR2 SMNVEV (reference sequence). Unmatched junction bases numbered 6, after V lost 3 bases and J lost 6 bases. This CDR3 region has 15 residues. The CDR3, as DNA: TGTGCCAGCAGTTTTGGTACTAGCGGGATTGATACGCAGTATTTT. It yields the protein CASSFGTSGIDTQYF.

V and J are TRBV7-9 and TRBJ2-7, with 12 bases lining up with TRBD2. CDR1 is SEHNR and CDR2 is FQNEAQ in the germline V gene (reference sequence). V gave up 5 bases and J gave up 2 bases; unmatched junction bases: 4. The CDR3 totals 15 residues. CDR3 sequence reads: CASSQASGRAYEQYF. CDR3 in DNA: TGTGCCAGCAGCCAAGCTAGCGGGAGGGCCTACGAGCAGTACTTC.

There are many counts of this clonotype. The chain joins TRBV29-1 to TRBJ2-7, with TRBD2 identical over 7 bases. CDR3 length: 13 amino acids. Unmatched junction bases numbered 6, after V lost 7 bases and J lost 0 bases. The germline gives CDR1 SQVTM, CDR2 ANQGSEA. The CDR3 region has the DNA TGCAGCGCTTCTAGCGGTTACTCCTACGAGCAGTACTTC. It encodes CSASSGYSYEQYF.

The sample holds many counts of this clonotype. CDR3 protein: CASSLASGELFF. CDR3 bases: TGCGCCAGCAGCTTGGCATCCGGGGAGCTGTTTTTT. The genes are TRBV5-1 and TRBJ2-2, with D unresolved. Trimming left V 0 bases short and J 6 bases short, with 3 bases between. The length of the CDR3 is 12 residues. Germline V gives CDR1 SGHRS, CDR2 YFSETQ. Supplemented by reference TRBV5-1 and TRBJ2-2, the full variable domain reads KAGVTQTPRYLIKTRGQQVTLSCSPISGHRSVSWYQQTPGQGLQFLFEYFSETQRNKGNFPGRFSGRQFSNSRSEMNVSTLELGDSALYLCASSLASGELFFGEGSRLTVL.

This clonotype was detected a few times. The chain couples TRBV20-1 to TRBJ2-7; the D gene is possibly TRBD1 (6 bases). CDR1 and CDR2 (germline): DFQATT, SNEGSKA (reference sequence). The CDR3 runs 14 residues. The V gene lost 2 bases and the J gene lost 1 base, with 12 bases spanning the gap. CDR3 protein: CSARIPGESYEQYV. The DNA for the CDR3 is TGCAGTGCTAGAATCCCAGGGGAGTCCTACGAGCAGTACGTC.

This clonotype was recorded many times. This chain uses TRBV29-1 with TRBJ2-1; D ambiguous. Trimming shortened V by 5 bases and J by 5 bases, and 10 bases separated the two germline ends. Germline-derived CDR1 and CDR2 are SQVTM and ANQGSEA. This CDR3 has 12 residues. The CDR3 bases are TGCAGCGTTACCCCCCAGAACAATGAGCAGTTCTTC. Translation gives CSVTPQNNEQFF.

In its sample, this clonotype was seen a few times. The chain links TRBV7-8 to TRBJ1-5; a possible D gene is TRBD1 (5 bases). Per germline, CDR1 SGHVS and CDR2 FQNEAQ. V was clipped by 5 bases and J by 4 bases, with 15 bases between them. The CDR3 totals 15 residues. CDR3 bases: TGTGCCAGCAGCCCCGACGGCAGGGCAAATCAGCCCCAGCATTTT. It yields the protein CASSPDGRANQPQHF.

This clonotype was counted only a few times. This sequence joins TRBV24-1 and TRBJ2-5; TRBD1 matches 7 bases. CDR1 KGHDR and CDR2 SFDVKD come from the germline V gene. With 1 base clipped from V and 4 bases from J, the junction kept 5 bases outside the gene matches. The CDR3 totals 15 residues. The chain's CDR3 is CATSDFAGGRETQYF. CDR3 nucleotides: TGTGCCACCAGTGATTTCGCAGGGGGAAGAGAGACCCAGTACTTC.

The rearrangement joins TRBV28 to TRBJ1-5, with 8 bases fitting TRBD1. Germline V gives CDR1 MDHEN, CDR2 SYDVKM. The CDR3 contains 12 residues. The junction had 9 bases not matched to a gene; V was cut back by 6 bases and J by 14 bases. The CDR3 loop is CASRAGTGYKHF. CDR3 DNA sequence: TGTGCCAGCAGGGCCGGGACAGGTTATAAGCATTTT. Complete variable domain (other parts from reference TRBV28 and TRBJ1-5): DVKVTQSSRYLVKRTGEKVFLECVQDMDHENMFWYRQDPGLGLRLIYFSYDVKMKEKGDIPEGYSVSREKKERFSLILESASTNQTSMYLCASRAGTGYKHFGDGTRLSIL.

The J gene is TRBJ2-3, the V gene TRBV4-1; D gene ambiguous. The germline V and J ends were trimmed by 0 bases and 1 base, with 11 bases remaining between them. The germline V gene has CDR1 MGHRA and CDR2 YSYEKL. This CDR3 comprises 16 residues. CDR3 loop: CASSQDLGRGTDTQYF. CDR3 nucleotides: TGCGCCAGCAGCCAAGATCTAGGAAGGGGCACAGATACGCAGTATTTT.

The chain uses TRBV14 and TRBJ1-1; D not certain. Trimming shortened V by 0 bases and J by 4 bases, and 12 bases separated the two germline ends. There are 15 residues in the CDR3. Germline V CDR1 and CDR2: SGHDN, FVKESK. The CDR3 loop is CASSQELGLSTEAFF. The DNA for the CDR3 is TGTGCCAGCAGCCAAGAGCTTGGCCTAAGCACTGAAGCTTTCTTT.

In DNA, the CDR3 is TGCAGCGTTTCCACAGGGATCTTATACAATGAGCAGTTCTTC. Its protein is CSVSTGILYNEQFF. The chain carries TRBV29-1 and TRBJ2-1; D is perhaps TRBD1 (6 bases). The CDR3 is 14 amino acids. V was pared by 5 bases and J by 4 bases, with 15 bases between. Germline V gene sequence: CDR1 SQVTM, CDR2 ANQGSEA.

Only a few counts were recorded for this clonotype. The chain carries TRBV9 and TRBJ2-5; 7 nucleotides line up with TRBD2. The CDR3 has 15 amino acids. Trimming at V came to 0 bases and at J to 2 bases, leaving 4 bases not matched to a gene. Per germline, CDR1 SGDLS and CDR2 YYNGEE. CDR3 bases: TGTGCCAGCAGCGTAGGGGGGGGAGTTCAAGAGACCCAGTACTTC. Amino acids: CASSVGGGVQETQYF. The whole variable domain, remainder taken from reference TRBV9 and TRBJ2-5, is DSGVTQTPKHLITATGQRVTLRCSPRSGDLSVYWYQQSLDQGLQFLIQYYNGEERAKGNILERFSAQQFPDLHSELNLSSLELGDSALYFCASSVGGGVQETQYFGPGTRLLVL.

This clonotype appeared a few times. V usage is TRBV12-3 or TRBV12-4 and J usage is TRBJ2-2, with 8 bases fitting TRBD1. This CDR3 has 14 residues. Trimming took 6 bases from V and 5 from J; bases not matched to a gene: 5. The CDR3: CASRDRDGTGELFF. The CDR3 DNA reads TGTGCCAGCAGGGACAGGGACGGTACCGGGGAGCTGTTTTTT.